This TCR beta chain is from a study of radiation and T cells in renal cell carcinoma (dated by TCRdb to the early 2020s). In terms of the full investigation: The samples were obtained from a clinical trial, where primary renal cell carcinomas were treated with 15 Gy stereotactic body radiation therapy and then removed by nephrectomy 4 weeks afterward. In total, 50 to 55 samples, comprising around 26 tumors and some 27 peripheral blood samples, were subjected to TCR beta sequencing. A total of over 4 million unique CDR3 nucleotide sequences, encoding around 2.7 million unique CDR3 amino acid sequences, were found across all 50 or so samples. What the authors observed across the whole study: Top tumor clonotypes rose in blood from baseline to 2 weeks post-radiation, then contracted by 4 weeks, suggesting transient expansion of tumor-resident clones. Because pretreatment tumor biopsies were not available, the baseline intratumoral presence of clonotypes could not be determined. Effects of radiation dose or scheduling on the TCR repertoire could not be addressed with the single-armed trial design. Blood repertoire dynamics were not followed beyond 4 weeks after treatment.

This clone showed up just a few times. The antigen it binds to is not known. Per-base qualities were not stored, and no clone one base away is much larger. The CDR3 holds 13 amino acids from the cysteine to the phenylalanine. CDR3 DNA is the only sequence kept; it has 39 bases, read in frame from the first base. The germline V gene provides CDR1 MDHEN and CDR2 SYDVKM. The germline ends are 17 bases apart after V is trimmed by 8 bases and J by 7 bases. TCR beta libraries were generated from genomic DNA with the immunoSEQ kit, following the manufacturer's recommendations. For library preparation, a first multiplex PCR was performed with proprietary primers, followed by a second PCR in which unique barcodes were added, and bead cleanups were performed after each round. A positive control reaction and a negative control reaction, both provided in the kit, were run with every batch of samples. The final libraries were assessed on an Agilent 4200 TapeStation D1000 ScreenTape, pooled by volume, and quantified by qPCR. An Illumina NextSeq500 fitted with a MidOutput 150-cycle cartridge performed the sequencing, running 156 Read1 cycles and 15 Index1 cycles with the kit's custom primers. The pooled library was loaded at about 1 pM with around 20% PhiX control spiked in. As for the original processing: Vendor-processed data were analyzed in R, and a clonotype was defined as all T cells sharing the same CDR3 nucleotide sequence. In the clone abundance analyses, frequencies in each sample were normalized to that sample's 10,000 most abundant clones. Before analysis, public T cell clones were removed, and these numbered fewer than six per sample on average. An abundance difference of at least 32-fold between compartments was the criterion for calling clonotypes tumor-enriched or baseline blood-enriched. A beta-binomial differential abundance model was applied to find clonotypes that expanded or contracted between blood time points. Tumor-blood repertoire similarity was measured with the Baroni-Urbani and Buser coefficient, and groups were compared using two-tailed Wilcoxon tests in R. Entries here come from immuneACCESS through TCRdb and include only in-frame sequences with V and J called. Some clones fail to appear in such tables; in the studies checked, an unresolved V gene covers under half of the shortfall, and the cause of the remainder is unknown. V and J calls plus clone size are reproduced from that table; the DNA served to infer D and trimming. Counted in this sample were 100,000 to 150,000 clones; roughly 77% of them appeared once. 1.9% of the sample goes to the ten largest clones.

The meaning of the sample's time point label: blood 2 weeks post-SBRT. The treatment or condition label corresponds to: 15 Gy SBRT to primary tumor, nephrectomy 4 weeks later. To track tumor-enriched clonotypes, serial peripheral blood was sampled from radiation-treated patients at baseline and at 2 weeks and 4 weeks after SBRT. Every patient had renal cell carcinoma of clear cell pathology. The QIAamp DNA Blood Mini Kit (Qiagen) was used to prepare genomic DNA for TCR sequencing. Only samples passing all quality control checks were included in the analyses. Rearrangement joined TRBV28 to TRBJ1-1; the D segment cannot be called with confidence. This specimen consisted of blood, obtained from a patient whose treatment included radiotherapy and nephrectomy. The sequence was collected from a woman between 55 and 75 years old with renal cell carcinoma. The CDR3 loop reads CASVSEAGFEAFF. The nucleotide sequence is given as TGTGCCAGCGTTAGTGAGGCCGGTTTTGAAGCTTTCTTT.